The T cell receptor (beta chain) under discussion was sequenced for a study of metastatic and nonmetastatic thyroid tumors. This clone came up many times. This CDR3 is 17 amino acids long. The junction had 9 bases not matched to a gene; V was cut back by 4 bases and J by 0 bases. Germline lookup yields CDR1 DFQATT and CDR2 SNEGSKA (reference sequence). TCRdb recomputed clones from the PCR reads via MiXCR. Of about 49,000 clones in the sample, roughly 20% were seen once. No treatment of any kind had been given to any patient before thyroid surgery. The sequence derives from a female donor with papillary thyroid cancer or a benign thyroid nodule (not recorded which). Some clones in this sample may be carry-over from other donors' samples. This chain uses TRBV20-1 with TRBJ1-6; 7 bases agree with TRBD1. The source material was blood. CDR3 amino acids: CSAKRGRGVSYNSPLHF. The CDR3 region has the DNA TGCAGTGCTAAAAGGGGGCGCGGAGTCTCCTATAATTCACCCCTCCACTTT.